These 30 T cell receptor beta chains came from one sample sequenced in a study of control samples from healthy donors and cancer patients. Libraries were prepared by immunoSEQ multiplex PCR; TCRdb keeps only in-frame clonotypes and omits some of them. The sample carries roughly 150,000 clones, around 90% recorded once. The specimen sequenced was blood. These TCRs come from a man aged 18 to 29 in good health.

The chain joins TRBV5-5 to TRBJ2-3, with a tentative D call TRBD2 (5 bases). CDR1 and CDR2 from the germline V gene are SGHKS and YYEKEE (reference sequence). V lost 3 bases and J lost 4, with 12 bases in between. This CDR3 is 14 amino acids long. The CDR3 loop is CASSYTRGSDTQYF. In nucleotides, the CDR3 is TGTGCCAGCAGCTATACTAGAGGCTCAGATACGCAGTATTTT.

This chain's CDR3 is CASSTDRTNTEAFF. DNA for the CDR3: TGTGCCAGCAGCACGGACAGGACGAACACTGAAGCTTTCTTT. The gene calls are TRBV7-2 and TRBJ1-1, with TRBD1 matching over 7 bases. V shed 5 bases and J 1 base; nucleotides not matched to a gene: 4. There are 14 residues in the CDR3. Germline V gene sequence: CDR1 SGHTA, CDR2 FQGNSA.

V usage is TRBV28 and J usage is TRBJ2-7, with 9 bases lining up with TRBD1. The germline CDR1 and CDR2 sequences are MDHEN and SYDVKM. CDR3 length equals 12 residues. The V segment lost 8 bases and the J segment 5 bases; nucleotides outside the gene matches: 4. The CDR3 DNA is TGTGCCAGCCGGGGACAGGGTAACGAGCAGTACTTC. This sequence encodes CASRGQGNEQYF.

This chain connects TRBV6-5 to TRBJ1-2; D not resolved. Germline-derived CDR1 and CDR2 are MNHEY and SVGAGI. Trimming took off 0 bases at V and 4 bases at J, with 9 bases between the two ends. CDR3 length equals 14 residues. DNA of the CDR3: TGTGCCAGCAGTTACTCGGTGCTGTCCTATGGCTACACCTTC. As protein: CASSYSVLSYGYTF.

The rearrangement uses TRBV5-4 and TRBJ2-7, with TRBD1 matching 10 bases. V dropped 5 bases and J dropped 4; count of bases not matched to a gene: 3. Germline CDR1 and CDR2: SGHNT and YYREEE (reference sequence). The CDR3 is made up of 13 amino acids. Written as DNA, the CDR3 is TGTGCCAGCAGGAGGACAGGGGGGTACGAGCAGTACTTC. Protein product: CASRRTGGYEQYF. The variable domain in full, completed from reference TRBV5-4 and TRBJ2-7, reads ETGVTQSPTHLIKTRGQQVTLRCSSQSGHNTVSWYQQALGQGPQFIFQYYREEENGRGNFPPRFSGLQFPNYSSELNVNALELDDSALYLCASRRTGGYEQYFGPGTRLTVT.

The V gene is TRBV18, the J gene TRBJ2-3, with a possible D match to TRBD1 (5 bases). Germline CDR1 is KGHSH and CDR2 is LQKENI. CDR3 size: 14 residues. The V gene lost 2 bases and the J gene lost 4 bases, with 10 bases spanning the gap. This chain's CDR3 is CASSPTQAADTQYF. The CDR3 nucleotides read TGTGCCAGCTCACCAACACAGGCCGCAGATACGCAGTATTTT.

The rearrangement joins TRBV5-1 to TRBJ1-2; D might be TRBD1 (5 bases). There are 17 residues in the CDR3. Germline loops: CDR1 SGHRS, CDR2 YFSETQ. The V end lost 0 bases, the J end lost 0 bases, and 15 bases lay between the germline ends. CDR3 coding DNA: TGCGCCAGCAGCTTGGGGGGCGAGAGGGACCCTAACTATGGCTACACCTTC. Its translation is CASSLGGERDPNYGYTF.

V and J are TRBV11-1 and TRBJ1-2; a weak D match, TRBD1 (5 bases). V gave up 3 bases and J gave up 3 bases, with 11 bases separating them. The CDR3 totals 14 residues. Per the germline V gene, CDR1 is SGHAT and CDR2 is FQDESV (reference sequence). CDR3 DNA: TGTGCCAGCAGCTTCGGCCAGGGCGACTATGGCTACACCTTC. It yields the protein CASSFGQGDYGYTF.

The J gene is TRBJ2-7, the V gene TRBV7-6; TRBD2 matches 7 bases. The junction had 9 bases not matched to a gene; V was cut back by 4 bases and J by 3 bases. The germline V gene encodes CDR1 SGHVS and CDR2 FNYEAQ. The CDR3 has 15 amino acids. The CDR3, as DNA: TGTGCCAGCAGCTCCGCCGCGGGGGACCTCTACGAGCAGTACTTC. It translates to CASSSAAGDLYEQYF. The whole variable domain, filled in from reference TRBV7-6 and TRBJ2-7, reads GAGVSQSPRYKVTKRGQDVALRCDPISGHVSLYWYRQALGQGPEFLTYFNYEAQQDKSGLPNDRFSAERPEGSISTLTIQRTEQRDSAMYRCASSSAAGDLYEQYFGPGTRLTVT.

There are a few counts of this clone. As DNA, the CDR3 is TGTGCCAGCAGCAAAGTAGGGGACAGGGGAACCCAAGAGACCCAGTACTTC. It is translated as CASSKVGDRGTQETQYF. V usage is TRBV21-1 and J usage is TRBJ2-5; the D call in the table, TRBD1, was not verified against the DNA. TRBV21-1 is a pseudogene. CDR3 length: 17 residues.

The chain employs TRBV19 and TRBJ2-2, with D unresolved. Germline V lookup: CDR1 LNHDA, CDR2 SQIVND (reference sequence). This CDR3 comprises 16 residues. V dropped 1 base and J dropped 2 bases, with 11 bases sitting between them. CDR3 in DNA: TGTGCCAGTAGTATAGTCGCCAACCCAAACACCGGGGAGCTGTTTTTT. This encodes CASSIVANPNTGELFF. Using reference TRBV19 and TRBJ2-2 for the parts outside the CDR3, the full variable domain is DGGITQSPKYLFRKEGQNVTLSCEQNLNHDAMYWYRQDPGQGLRLIYYSQIVNDFQKGDIAEGYSVSREKKESFPLTVTSAQKNPTAFYLCASSIVANPNTGELFFGEGSRLTVL.

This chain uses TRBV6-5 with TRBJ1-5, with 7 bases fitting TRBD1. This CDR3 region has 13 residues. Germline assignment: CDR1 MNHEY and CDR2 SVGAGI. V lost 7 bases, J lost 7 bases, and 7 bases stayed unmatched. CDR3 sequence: CASNRGAGQPQHF. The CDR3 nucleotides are TGTGCCAGCAACAGGGGAGCGGGCCAGCCCCAGCATTTT.

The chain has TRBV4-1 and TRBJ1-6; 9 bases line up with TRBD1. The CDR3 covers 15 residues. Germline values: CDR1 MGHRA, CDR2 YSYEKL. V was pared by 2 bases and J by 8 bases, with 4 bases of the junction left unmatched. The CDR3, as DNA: TGCGCCAGCAGCCAAAGGGACAGGGAAGATTCACCCCTCCACTTT. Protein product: CASSQRDREDSPLHF.

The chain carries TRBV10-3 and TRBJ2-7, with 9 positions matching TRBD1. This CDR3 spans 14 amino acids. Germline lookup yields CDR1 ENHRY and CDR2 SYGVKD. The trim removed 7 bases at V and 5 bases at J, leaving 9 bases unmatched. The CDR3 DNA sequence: TGTGCCATCACTCCGGGACAGGGTAACAACGAGCAGTACTTC. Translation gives CAITPGQGNNEQYF.

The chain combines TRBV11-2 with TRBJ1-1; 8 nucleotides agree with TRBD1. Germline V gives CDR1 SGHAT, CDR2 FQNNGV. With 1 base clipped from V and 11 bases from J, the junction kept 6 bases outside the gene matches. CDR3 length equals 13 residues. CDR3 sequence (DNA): TGTGCCAGCAGCTTAGCAGGGGGCGTGGGGGCTTTCTTT. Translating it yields CASSLAGGVGAFF.

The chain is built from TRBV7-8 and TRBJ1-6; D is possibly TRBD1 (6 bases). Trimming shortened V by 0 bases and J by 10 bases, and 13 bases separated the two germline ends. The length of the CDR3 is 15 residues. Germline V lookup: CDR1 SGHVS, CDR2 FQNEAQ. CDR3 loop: CASSLARGGRSPLHF. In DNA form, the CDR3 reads TGTGCCAGCAGCTTAGCGAGGGGGGGCCGCTCACCCCTCCACTTT.

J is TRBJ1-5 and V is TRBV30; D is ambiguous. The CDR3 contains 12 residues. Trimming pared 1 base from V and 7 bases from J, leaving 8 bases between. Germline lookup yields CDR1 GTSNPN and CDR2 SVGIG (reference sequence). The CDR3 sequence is CAWSDPGQPQHF. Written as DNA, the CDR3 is TGTGCCTGGAGTGATCCAGGCCAGCCCCAGCATTTT. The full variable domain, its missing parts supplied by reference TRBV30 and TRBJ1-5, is SQTIHQWPATLVQPVGSPLSLECTVEGTSNPNLYWYRQAAGRGLQLLFYSVGIGQISSEVPQNLSASRPQDRQFILSSKKLLLSDSGFYLCAWSDPGQPQHFGDGTRLSIL.

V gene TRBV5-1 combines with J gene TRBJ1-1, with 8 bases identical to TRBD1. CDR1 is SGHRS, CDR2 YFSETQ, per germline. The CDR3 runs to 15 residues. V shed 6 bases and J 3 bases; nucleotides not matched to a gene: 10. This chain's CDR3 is CASNSWTGLDTEAFF. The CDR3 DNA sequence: TGCGCCAGCAATTCATGGACAGGGCTCGACACTGAAGCTTTCTTT.

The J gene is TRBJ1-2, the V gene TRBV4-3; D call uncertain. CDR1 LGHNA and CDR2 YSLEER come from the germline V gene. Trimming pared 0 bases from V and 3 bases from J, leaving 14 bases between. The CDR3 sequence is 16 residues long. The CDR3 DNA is TGCGCCAGCAGCCAAGAAGCGCGCAGCTGGGACTATGGCTACACCTTC. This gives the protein CASSQEARSWDYGYTF.

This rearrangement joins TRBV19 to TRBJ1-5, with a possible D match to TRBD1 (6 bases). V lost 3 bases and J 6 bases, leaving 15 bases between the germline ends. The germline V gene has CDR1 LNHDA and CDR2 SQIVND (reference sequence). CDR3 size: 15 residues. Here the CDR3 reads CASSISLGGGQPQHF. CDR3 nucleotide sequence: TGTGCCAGTAGTATTTCCCTGGGGGGCGGTCAGCCCCAGCATTTT.

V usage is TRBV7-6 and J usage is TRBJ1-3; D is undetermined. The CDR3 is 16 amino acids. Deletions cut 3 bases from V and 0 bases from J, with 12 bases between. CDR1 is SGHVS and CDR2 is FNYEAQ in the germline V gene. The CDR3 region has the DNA TGTGCCAGCAGCTTTAATCCCGGTTTCTCTGGAAACACCATATATTTT. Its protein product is CASSFNPGFSGNTIYF.

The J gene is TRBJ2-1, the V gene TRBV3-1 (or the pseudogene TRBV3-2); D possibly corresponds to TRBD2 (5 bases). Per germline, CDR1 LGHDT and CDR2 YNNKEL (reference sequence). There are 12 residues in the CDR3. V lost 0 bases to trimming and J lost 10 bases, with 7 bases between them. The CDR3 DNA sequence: TGTGCCAGCAGCCAAGATCCGGGGGAGCAGTTCTTC. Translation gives CASSQDPGEQFF.

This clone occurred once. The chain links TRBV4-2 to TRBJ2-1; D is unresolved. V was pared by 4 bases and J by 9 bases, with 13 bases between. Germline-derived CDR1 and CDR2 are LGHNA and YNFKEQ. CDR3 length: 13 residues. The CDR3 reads CASSPTRSSEQFF. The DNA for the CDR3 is TGTGCCAGCAGCCCTACCCGATCTAGTGAGCAGTTCTTC.

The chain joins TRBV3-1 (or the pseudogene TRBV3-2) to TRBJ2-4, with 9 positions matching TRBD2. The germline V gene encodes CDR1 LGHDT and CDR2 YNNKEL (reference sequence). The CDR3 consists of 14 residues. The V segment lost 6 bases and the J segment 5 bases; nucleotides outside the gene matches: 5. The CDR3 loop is CASRYSGGQNIQYF. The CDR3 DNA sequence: TGTGCCAGCAGATATAGCGGGGGTCAAAACATTCAGTACTTC.

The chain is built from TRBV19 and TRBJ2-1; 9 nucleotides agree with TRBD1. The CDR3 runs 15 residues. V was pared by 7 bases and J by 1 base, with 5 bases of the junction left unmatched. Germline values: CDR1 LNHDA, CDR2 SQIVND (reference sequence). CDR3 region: CASNSGTGSYNEQFF. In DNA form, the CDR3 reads TGTGCCAGTAACTCCGGGACAGGGTCCTACAATGAGCAGTTCTTC.

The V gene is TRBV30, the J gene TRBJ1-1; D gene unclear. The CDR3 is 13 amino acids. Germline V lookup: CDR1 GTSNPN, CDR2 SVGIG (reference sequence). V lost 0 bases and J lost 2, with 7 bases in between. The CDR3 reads CAWSVQLNTEAFF. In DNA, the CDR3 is TGTGCCTGGAGTGTTCAGTTAAACACTGAAGCTTTCTTT.

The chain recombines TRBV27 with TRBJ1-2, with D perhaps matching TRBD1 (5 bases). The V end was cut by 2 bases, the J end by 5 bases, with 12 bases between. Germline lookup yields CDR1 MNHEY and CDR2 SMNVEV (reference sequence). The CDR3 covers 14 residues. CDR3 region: CASSLKGPGYGYTF. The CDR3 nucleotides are TGTGCCAGCAGTTTAAAAGGTCCAGGGTATGGCTACACCTTC.

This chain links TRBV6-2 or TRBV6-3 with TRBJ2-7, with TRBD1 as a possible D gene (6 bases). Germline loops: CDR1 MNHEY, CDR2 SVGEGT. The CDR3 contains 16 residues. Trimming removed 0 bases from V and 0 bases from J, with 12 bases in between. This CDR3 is CASSYSTGGFSYEQYF. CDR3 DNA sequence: TGTGCCAGCAGTTACTCGACAGGCGGGTTCTCCTACGAGCAGTACTTC.

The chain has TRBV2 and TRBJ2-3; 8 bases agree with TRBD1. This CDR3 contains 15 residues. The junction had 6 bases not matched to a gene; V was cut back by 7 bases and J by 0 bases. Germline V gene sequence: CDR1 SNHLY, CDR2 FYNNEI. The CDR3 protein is CASTGQGSSTDTQYF. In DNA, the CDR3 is TGTGCCAGCACTGGACAGGGCTCTAGCACAGATACGCAGTATTTT.

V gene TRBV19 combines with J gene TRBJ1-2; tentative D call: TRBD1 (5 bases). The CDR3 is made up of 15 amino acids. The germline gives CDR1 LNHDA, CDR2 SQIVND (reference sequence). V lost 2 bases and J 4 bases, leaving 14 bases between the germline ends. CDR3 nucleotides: TGTGCCAGTAGTATATCCATACGTGGGGCCTATGGCTACACCTTC. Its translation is CASSISIRGAYGYTF.